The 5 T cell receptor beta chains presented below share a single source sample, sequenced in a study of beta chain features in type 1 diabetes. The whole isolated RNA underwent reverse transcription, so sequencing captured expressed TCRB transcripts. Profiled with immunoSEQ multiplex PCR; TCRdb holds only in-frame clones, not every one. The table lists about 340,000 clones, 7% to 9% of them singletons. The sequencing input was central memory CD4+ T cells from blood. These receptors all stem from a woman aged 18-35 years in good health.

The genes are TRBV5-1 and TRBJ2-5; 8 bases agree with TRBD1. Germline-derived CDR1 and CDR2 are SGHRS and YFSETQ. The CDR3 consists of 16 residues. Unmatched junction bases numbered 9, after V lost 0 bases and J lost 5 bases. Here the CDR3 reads CASSLEARQGWETQYF. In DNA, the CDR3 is TGCGCCAGCAGCTTGGAAGCGCGACAGGGGTGGGAGACCCAGTACTTC.

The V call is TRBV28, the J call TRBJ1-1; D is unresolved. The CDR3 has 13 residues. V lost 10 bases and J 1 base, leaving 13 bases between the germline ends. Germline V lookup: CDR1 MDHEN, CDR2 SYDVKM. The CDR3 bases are TGTGCCACCCGGTTGTCGAGGAACACTGAAGCTTTCTTT. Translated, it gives CATRLSRNTEAFF.

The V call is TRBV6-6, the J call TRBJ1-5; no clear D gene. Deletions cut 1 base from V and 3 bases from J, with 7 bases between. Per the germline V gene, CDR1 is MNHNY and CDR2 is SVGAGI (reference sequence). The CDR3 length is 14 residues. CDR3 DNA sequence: TGTGCCAGCAGTTACTACGGCCTCAATCAGCCCCAGCATTTT. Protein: CASSYYGLNQPQHF.

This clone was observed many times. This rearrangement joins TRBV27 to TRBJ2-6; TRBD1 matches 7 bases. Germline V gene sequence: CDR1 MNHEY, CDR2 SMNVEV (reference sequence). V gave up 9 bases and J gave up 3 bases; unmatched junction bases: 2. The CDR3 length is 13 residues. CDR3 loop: CASQGVGANVLTF. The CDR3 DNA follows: TGTGCCAGTCAGGGGGTTGGGGCCAACGTCCTGACTTTC.

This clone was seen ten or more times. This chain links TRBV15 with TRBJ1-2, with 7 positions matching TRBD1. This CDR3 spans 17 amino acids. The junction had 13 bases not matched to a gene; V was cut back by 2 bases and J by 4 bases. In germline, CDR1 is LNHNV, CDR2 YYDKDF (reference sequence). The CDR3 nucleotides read TGTGCCACCAGCAGACGACAGGGAGGAGGCTTGGGCTATGGCTACACCTTC. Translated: CATSRRQGGGLGYGYTF.